This is a list of T cell receptor beta chains from one sample in a study of cytomegalovirus exposure and HLA in healthy donors. TCRdb's copy holds only in-frame clones and misses some; the assay was immunoSEQ multiplex PCR. The table shows approximately 160,000 clones, with less than 80% occurring only once. Sequencing used PBMCs. The source is a female donor in good health and CMV-seronegative. CDR3s include the opening cysteine and the closing phenylalanine or tryptophan. The order of the fields is CDR3 length, J gene, clone size, D gene, V gene, CDR3 DNA, CDR3 protein. D genes are given only for firm matches. Clone size is not always given. Where it is, it says once, few, many or a class for expanded clones.

16 | TRBJ2-1 | . | TRBD2 | TRBV6-6 | TGTGCCAGCAGTAATACTGGACTAGCGGGAAGTGGTGAGCAGTTCTTC | CASSNTGLAGSGEQFF
15 | TRBJ2-7 | few | . | TRBV7-9 | TGTGCCAGCAGCTTAGGAGGGGGGGGGCCGGACGAGCAGTACTTC | CASSLGGGGPDEQYF
13 | TRBJ2-7 | . | TRBD1 | TRBV4-3 | TGCGCCAGCAGCCAGTACACAGGGGACGAGCAGTACTTC | CASSQYTGDEQYF
13 | TRBJ2-7 | few | . | TRBV12-1 | TGTGCCAGCATCCGAGGGAGGGTAGGCGAGCAGTACTTC | CASIRGRVGEQYF
14 | TRBJ2-7 | . | . | TRBV19 | TGTGCCAGTAACCCAAGAGGGAGCGCGGACGAGCAGTACTTC | CASNPRGSADEQYF
16 | TRBJ2-5 | few | TRBD2 | TRBV7-2 | TGTGCCAGCAGCTTAGGAGGCGGGGGGGCCAGAGAGACCCAGTACTTC | CASSLGGGGARETQYF
14 | TRBJ2-1 | . | . | TRBV27 | TGTGCCAGCTCCGACTACCTAAGCTACAATGAGCAGTTCTTC | CASSDYLSYNEQFF
16 | TRBJ1-1 | . | TRBD1 | TRBV27 | TGTGCCAGCAGACGAGACAGGGGGTTGGCGAACACTGAAGCTTTCTTT | CASRRDRGLANTEAFF
15 | TRBJ2-4 | few | . | TRBV15 | TGTGCCACCAGCAGAGATGCGATACAGGGAGCCATTCAGTACTTC | CATSRDAIQGAIQYF
14 | TRBJ2-7 | . | TRBD1 | TRBV6-5 | TGTGCCAGCAGCCCCGGGGACAGGGTCTACGAGCAGTACTTC | CASSPGDRVYEQYF